The 5 T cell receptor beta chains presented below share a single source sample, sequenced in a study of blood T cell repertoires in COVID-19. Here immunoSEQ multiplex PCR was the method, and the copy in TCRdb shows in-frame clones only, minus some. The sample holds about 85,000 clones, roughly 90% seen once. The material sequenced was peripheral blood. These receptors all stem from a woman older than 75 with active or convalescent COVID-19.

The chain combines TRBV6-5 with TRBJ2-7, with D unclear. CDR3 length: 14 residues. Germline V gives CDR1 MNHEY, CDR2 SVGAGI. Trimming removed 2 bases from V and 6 bases from J, with 14 bases in between. The CDR3 sequence: CASSYKQVDSEQYF. In DNA form, the CDR3 reads TGTGCCAGCAGTTACAAGCAGGTTGATAGCGAGCAGTACTTC.

The chain links TRBV6-6 to TRBJ2-2, with 7 bases identical to TRBD2. Germline V gives CDR1 MNHNY, CDR2 SVGAGI (reference sequence). CDR3 length: 14 residues. The J segment lost 4 bases and the V segment lost 6 bases, leaving 5 bases of the junction unmatched. The CDR3: CASRPRESTGELFF. DNA for the CDR3: TGTGCCAGCAGGCCGCGGGAGAGCACCGGGGAGCTGTTTTTT.

For the CDR3, the DNA is TGTGCCAGCAGCGTAGTAACATCTAGCGGGCCCTACAATGAGCAGTTCTTC. This translates into CASSVVTSSGPYNEQFF. V is TRBV9 and J is TRBJ2-1; 8 bases line up with TRBD2. CDR3 length: 17 residues. CDR1 SGDLS and CDR2 YYNGEE come from the germline V gene. V gave up 0 bases and J gave up 2 bases; unmatched junction bases: 7.

V gene TRBV20-1 combines with J gene TRBJ1-2, with D uncertain. This CDR3 is 11 amino acids long. CDR1 is DFQATT, CDR2 SNEGSKA, per germline (reference sequence). Trimming removed 3 bases at V and 4 bases at J, with 6 bases between. The DNA of the CDR3 is TGCAGTGCTAGGGGAGTCTATGGCTACACCTTC. It codes for CSARGVYGYTF.

The rearrangement links TRBV9 to TRBJ2-2, with 7 bases aligning to TRBD2. V was clipped by 4 bases and J by 2 bases; unmatched bases: 17. Germline V CDR1 and CDR2: SGDLS, YYNGEE. This CDR3 is 19 amino acids long. The chain's CDR3 is CASSITTGAGVKNTGELFF. In nucleotides, the CDR3 is TGTGCCAGCAGCATAACTACTGGGGCGGGAGTGAAAAACACCGGGGAGCTGTTTTTT.